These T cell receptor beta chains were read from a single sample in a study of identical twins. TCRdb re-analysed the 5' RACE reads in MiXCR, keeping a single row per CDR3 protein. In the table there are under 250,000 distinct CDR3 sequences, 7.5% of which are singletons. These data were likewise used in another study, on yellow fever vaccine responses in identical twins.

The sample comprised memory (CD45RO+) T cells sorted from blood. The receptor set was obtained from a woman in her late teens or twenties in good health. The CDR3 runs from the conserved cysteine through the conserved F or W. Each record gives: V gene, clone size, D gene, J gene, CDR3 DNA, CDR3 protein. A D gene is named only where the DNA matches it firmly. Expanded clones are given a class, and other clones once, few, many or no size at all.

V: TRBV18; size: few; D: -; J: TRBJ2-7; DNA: TGTGCCAGCTCACCACCTGCAGGGAGAGGGCAGTACTTC; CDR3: CASSPPAGRGQYF
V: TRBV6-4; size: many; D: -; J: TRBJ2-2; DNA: TGTGCCAGCAGTGATATAGGGACCGACACCGGGGAGCTGTTTTTT; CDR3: CASSDIGTDTGELFF
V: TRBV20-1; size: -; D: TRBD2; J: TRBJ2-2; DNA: TGCAGTGCTAGAGCGCTAGCGGGGTCAGGGGAGCTGTTTTTT; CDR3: CSARALAGSGELFF
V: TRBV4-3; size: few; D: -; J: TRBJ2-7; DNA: TGCGCCAGCAGCCAGGTAGGCAAATCCTACGAGCAGTACTTC; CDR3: CASSQVGKSYEQYF
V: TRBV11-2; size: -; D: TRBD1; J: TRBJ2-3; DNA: TGTGCCAGCAGCATCCCACAGGGGGCGCGGGGAGATACGCAGTATTTT; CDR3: CASSIPQGARGDTQYF
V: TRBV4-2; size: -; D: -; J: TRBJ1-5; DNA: TGTGCCAGCAGCAATACTAGAGATCAGCCCCAGCATTTT; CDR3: CASSNTRDQPQHF
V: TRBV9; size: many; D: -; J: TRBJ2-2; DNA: TGTGCCAGCAGCTCCCGGGTAGGGCTAACTAACACCGGGGAGCTGTTTTTT; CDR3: CASSSRVGLTNTGELFF
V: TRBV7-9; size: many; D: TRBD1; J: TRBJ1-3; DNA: TGTGCCAGCAGCTCAACAGGGGCAGGAAACACCATATATTTT; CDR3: CASSSTGAGNTIYF
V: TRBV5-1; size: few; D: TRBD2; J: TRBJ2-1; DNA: TGCGCCAGCAGCCTCGCGGGAGGGAGCTCCTACAATGAGCAGTTCTTC; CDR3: CASSLAGGSSYNEQFF
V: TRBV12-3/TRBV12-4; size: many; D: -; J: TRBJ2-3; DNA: TGTGCCAGCAGTTTAGTCACAGATACGCAGTATTTT; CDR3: CASSLVTDTQYF
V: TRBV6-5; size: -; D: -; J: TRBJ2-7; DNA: TGTGCCAGCAGTTACTCGGGGGCGGGATACGAGCAGTACTTC; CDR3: CASSYSGAGYEQYF
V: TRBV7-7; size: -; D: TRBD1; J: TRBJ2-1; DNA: TGTGCTAGCAGCTCGGGACAGGGCGGCGATGAGCAGTTCTTC; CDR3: CASSSGQGGDEQFF
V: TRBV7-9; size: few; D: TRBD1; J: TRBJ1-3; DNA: TGTGCCAGCAGCCGGACAGGGGAAGGGCGAAACACCATATATTTT; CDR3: CASSRTGEGRNTIYF
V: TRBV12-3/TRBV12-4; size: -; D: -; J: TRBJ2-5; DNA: TGTGCCAGCATGGGAGACAAACAAGAGACCCAGTACTTC; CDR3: CASMGDKQETQYF
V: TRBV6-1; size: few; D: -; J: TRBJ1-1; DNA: TGTGCCAGCAGTGAACTTCGGGTGTTCGGGAACACTGAAGCTTTCTTT; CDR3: CASSELRVFGNTEAFF
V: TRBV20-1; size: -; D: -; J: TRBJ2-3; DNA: TGCAGTGCTAGAGATCTTCCCGGTACGCAGTATTTT; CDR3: CSARDLPGTQYF
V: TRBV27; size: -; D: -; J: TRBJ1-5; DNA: TGTGCCAGCAGTAAGCGAGGGGATACCAATAGCAATCAGCCCCAGCATTTT; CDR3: CASSKRGDTNSNQPQHF
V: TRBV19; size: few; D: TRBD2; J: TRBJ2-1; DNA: TGTGCCAGTAAGGTAGCGGGAGTAGGTTGGAATGAGCAGTTCTTC; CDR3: CASKVAGVGWNEQFF
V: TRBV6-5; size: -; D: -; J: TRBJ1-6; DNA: TGTGCCAGCAGTTATAGGGGGGTGCATAATTCACCCCTCCACTTT; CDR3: CASSYRGVHNSPLHF
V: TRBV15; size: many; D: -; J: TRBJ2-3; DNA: TGTGCCACCAGCAGAGGATATGAGGGCACAGATACGCAGTATTTT; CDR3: CATSRGYEGTDTQYF
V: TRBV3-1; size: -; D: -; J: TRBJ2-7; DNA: TGTGCCAGCAGCTTCGGGATAGCCGAGCAGTACTTC; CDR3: CASSFGIAEQYF
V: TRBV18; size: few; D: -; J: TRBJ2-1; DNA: TGTGCCAGCTCACCCCCCGTAGGGGGATATGAGCAGTTCTTC; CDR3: CASSPPVGGYEQFF
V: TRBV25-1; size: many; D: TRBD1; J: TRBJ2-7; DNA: TGTGCCAGCAGTGAAGATTCGGCAGGGGGCAAGAAGGCCTACGAGCAGTACTTC; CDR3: CASSEDSAGGKKAYEQYF
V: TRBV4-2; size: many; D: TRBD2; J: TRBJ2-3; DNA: TGTGCCAGCAGCCCTAGCGGGAGGGCCCCAGATACGCAGTATTTT; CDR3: CASSPSGRAPDTQYF
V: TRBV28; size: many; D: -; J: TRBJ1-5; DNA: TGTGCCAGCAGTTTACCCCAGGGCTCCAATCAGCCCCAGCATTTT; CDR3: CASSLPQGSNQPQHF
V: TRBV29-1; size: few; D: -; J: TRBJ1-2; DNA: TGCAGCGCAGGGGCTAACTATGGCTACACCTTC; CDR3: CSAGANYGYTF
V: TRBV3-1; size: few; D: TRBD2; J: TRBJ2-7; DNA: TGTGCCACCGCGCGGGGGGCCTCCTACGAGCAGTACTTC; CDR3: CATARGASYEQYF
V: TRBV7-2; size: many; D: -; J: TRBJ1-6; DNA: TGTGCCAGCAGCTTAAGAGGGAATTCACCCCTCCACTTT; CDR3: CASSLRGNSPLHF
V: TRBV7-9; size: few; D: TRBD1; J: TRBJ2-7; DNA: TGTGCCAGCAGCTTCGAGACAGGGGGCGCGTCCGAGCAGTACTTC; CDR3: CASSFETGGASEQYF
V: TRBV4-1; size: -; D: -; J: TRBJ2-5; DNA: TGCGCCAGCAGCCAAGAGAGAGGTTGGGGGAAGATAGAGACCCAGTACTTC; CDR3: CASSQERGWGKIETQYF
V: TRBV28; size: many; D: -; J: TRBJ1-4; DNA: TGTGCCAGCAGGACAGCTAATGAAAAACTGTTTTTT; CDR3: CASRTANEKLFF
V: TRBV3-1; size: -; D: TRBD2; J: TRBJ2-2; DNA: TGTGCCAGCAGAGGGCCTAGCGGGGGGTCCGGGGAGCTGTTTTTT; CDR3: CASRGPSGGSGELFF
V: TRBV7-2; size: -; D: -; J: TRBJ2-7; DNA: TGTGCCAGCAGCTTAGACCGGCTCTCCTACGAGCAGTACTTC; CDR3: CASSLDRLSYEQYF
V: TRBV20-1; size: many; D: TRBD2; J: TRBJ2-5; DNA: TGCAGTGCTAGGGGGACTAGCGGGAAACAAGAGACCCAGTACTTC; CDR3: CSARGTSGKQETQYF
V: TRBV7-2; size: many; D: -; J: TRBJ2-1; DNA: TGTGCCAGCAGCTTACAAATTACAGGGATTTTCAATGAGCAGTTCTTC; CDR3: CASSLQITGIFNEQFF
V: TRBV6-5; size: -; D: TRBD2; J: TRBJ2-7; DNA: TGTGCCAGCAGTTCCCGGACTAGCGGGAGTAACGAGCAGTACTTC; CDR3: CASSSRTSGSNEQYF
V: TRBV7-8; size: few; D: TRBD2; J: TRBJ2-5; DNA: TGTGCCAGCAGCTTCCCCCGGCTAGCGGGAGAAGGGGAGACCCAGTACTTC; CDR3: CASSFPRLAGEGETQYF
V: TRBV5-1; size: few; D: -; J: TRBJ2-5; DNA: TGCGCCAGCAGCCGGATGGGGGGCGCATGGGAGACCCAGTACTTC; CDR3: CASSRMGGAWETQYF
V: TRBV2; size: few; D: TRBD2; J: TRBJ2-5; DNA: TGTGCCAGCACCTCCGGACTAGCGGGGAAAGAGACCCAGTACTTC; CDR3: CASTSGLAGKETQYF
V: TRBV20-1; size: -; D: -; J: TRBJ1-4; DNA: TGCAGTGCTCCTCCGGGACCGTCGGATGAAAAACTGTTTTTT; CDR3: CSAPPGPSDEKLFF
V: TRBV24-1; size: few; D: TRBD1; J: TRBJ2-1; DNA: TGTGCCACCAGACCAGGGGGTTCGACCTACAATGAGCAGTTCTTC; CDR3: CATRPGGSTYNEQFF
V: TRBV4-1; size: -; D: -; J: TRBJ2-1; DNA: TGCGCCAGCAGCCAAGAAGGGAACACGGCCTACAATGAGCAGTTCTTC; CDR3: CASSQEGNTAYNEQFF
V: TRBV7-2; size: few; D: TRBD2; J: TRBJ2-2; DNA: TGTGCCAGCAGCTTTAGCGGGAGCGCGAACACCGGGGAGCTGTTTTTT; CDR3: CASSFSGSANTGELFF
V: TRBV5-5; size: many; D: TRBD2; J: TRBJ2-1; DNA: TGTGCCAGCAGCCCCAGACTAGCGGGAGACAATGAGCAGTTCTTC; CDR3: CASSPRLAGDNEQFF
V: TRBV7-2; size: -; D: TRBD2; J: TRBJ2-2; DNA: TGTGCCAGCAGCGCTCTAGCGGGAGGAACCACCGGGGAGCTGTTTTTT; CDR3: CASSALAGGTTGELFF
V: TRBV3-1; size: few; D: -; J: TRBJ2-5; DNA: TGTGCCAGCAGCGAGGGCGAGACCCAGTACTTC; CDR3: CASSEGETQYF
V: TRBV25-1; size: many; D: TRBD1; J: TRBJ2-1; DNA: TGTGCCAGCAGTCGGGCGGGGACAGGGGGGGGCGGGAGAATGTGGAATGAGCAGTTCTTC; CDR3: CASSRAGTGGGGRMWNEQFF
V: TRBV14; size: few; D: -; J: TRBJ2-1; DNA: TGTGCCAGCAGCCAAGGGACCCGGGTGGCAGGCGTAAGCAATGAGCAGTTCTTC; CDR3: CASSQGTRVAGVSNEQFF
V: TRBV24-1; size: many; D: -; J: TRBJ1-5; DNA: TGTGCCACCAGTGGTTGGGGCGCCAATCAGCCCCAGCATTTT; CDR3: CATSGWGANQPQHF
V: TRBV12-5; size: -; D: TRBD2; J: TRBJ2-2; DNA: TGTGCTAGTGGTCTTAGCGGGACCGGGGAGCTGTTTTTT; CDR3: CASGLSGTGELFF
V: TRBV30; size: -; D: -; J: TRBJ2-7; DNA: TGTGCCTGGAGCACCGGACGGCACGAGCAGTACTTC; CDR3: CAWSTGRHEQYF
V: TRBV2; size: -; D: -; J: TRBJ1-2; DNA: TGTGCCAGCAGTGAAGCGCAGGGGACCTATGGCTACACCTTC; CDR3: CASSEAQGTYGYTF
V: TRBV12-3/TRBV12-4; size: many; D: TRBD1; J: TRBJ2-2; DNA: TGTGCCAGCAGCCGGGACAGGGGACGAACCGGGGAGCTGTTTTTT; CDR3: CASSRDRGRTGELFF
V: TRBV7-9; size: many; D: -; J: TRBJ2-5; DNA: TGTGCCAGCAGCCGAAAGGCTATAGGGGGGCAAGAGACCCAGTACTTC; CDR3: CASSRKAIGGQETQYF
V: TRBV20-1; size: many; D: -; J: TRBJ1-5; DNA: TGCAGTGCTAGAGATCTTGGTGGAGATGGTCCCCAGCATTTT; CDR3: CSARDLGGDGPQHF
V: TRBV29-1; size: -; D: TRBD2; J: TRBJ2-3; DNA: TGCAGCGTTAAAGGGGGGCGGGAGGGCGCGAGCACAGATACGCAGTATTTT; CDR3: CSVKGGREGASTDTQYF
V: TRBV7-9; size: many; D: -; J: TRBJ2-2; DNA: TGTGCCAGCAGCAAGGCCGGACAGCCCACCGGGGAGCTGTTTTTT; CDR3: CASSKAGQPTGELFF